This T cell receptor (beta chain) emerged from a study of T-cell reconstitution after alpha-beta-depleted transplantation in children. Study results and limitations: High day-60 TCRbeta diversity in some patients came from surviving recipient T cells and thymic progenitors. Where alpha-beta T cells came from about two months after transplant was reportedly several hundred expanded graft clones. Newly produced T cells mostly provided counts and TCRbeta diversity after one year, as hyperexpanded clones declined.

A remark on this clonotype: Its antigen is currently unknown.

During its preparation, the TCRbeta library received unique molecular identifiers. MiXCR was run by TCRdb on the PCR reads, yielding one entry per CDR3 protein. The sample carries some 600,000 distinct CDR3 sequences, 10% to 15% recorded once. The specimen comprised PBMCs, mostly from graft donor cells, sampled 360 days after TCRalphabeta/CD19-depleted stem cell transplant. The source of this sequence is a male patient aged 10-17 years who had a stem cell transplant for acute myeloid leukemia, so the T cells may come from the graft donor.

As DNA, the CDR3 is TGTGCCAGCAGTGAAGAGGGACAGGGGATCGTGAGGGATACGCAGTATTTT. This encodes CASSEEGQGIVRDTQYF. This chain joins TRBV25-1 and TRBJ2-3; 10 bases map to TRBD1. This CDR3 region has 17 residues. Trimming at V came to 2 bases and at J to 6 bases, leaving 11 bases not matched to a gene. Germline loops: CDR1 MGHDK, CDR2 SYGVNS. The full variable domain, rest sourced from reference TRBV25-1 and TRBJ2-3, is EADIYQTPRYLVIGTGKKITLECSQTMGHDKMYWYQQDPGMELHLIHYSYGVNSTEKGDLSSESTVSRIRTEHFPLTLESARPSHTSQYLCASSEEGQGIVRDTQYFGPGTRLTVL.